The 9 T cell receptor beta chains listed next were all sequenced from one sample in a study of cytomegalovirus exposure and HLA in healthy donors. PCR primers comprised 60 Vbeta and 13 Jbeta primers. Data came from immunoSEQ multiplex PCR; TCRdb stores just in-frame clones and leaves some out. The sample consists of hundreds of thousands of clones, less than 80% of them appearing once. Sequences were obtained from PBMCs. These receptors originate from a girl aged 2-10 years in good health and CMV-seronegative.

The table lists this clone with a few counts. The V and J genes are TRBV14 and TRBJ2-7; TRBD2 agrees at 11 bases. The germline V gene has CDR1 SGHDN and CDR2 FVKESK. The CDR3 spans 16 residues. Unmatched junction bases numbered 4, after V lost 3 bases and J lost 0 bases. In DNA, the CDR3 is TGTGCCAGCAGCCATCGACTAGCGGGGAGCTCCTACGAGCAGTACTTC. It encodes CASSHRLAGSSYEQYF.

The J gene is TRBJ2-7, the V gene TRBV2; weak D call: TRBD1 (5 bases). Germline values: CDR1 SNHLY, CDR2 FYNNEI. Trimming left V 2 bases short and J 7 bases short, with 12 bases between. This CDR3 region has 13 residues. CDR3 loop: CASSEHRPGEQYF. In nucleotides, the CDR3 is TGTGCCAGCAGTGAACACCGGCCAGGGGAGCAGTACTTC.

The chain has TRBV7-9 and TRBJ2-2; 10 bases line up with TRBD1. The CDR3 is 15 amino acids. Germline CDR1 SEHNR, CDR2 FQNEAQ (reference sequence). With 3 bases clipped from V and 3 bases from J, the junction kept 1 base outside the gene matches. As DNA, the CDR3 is TGTGCCAGCAGCTTCGGGACAGGGGACACCGGGGAGCTGTTTTTT. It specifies CASSFGTGDTGELFF.

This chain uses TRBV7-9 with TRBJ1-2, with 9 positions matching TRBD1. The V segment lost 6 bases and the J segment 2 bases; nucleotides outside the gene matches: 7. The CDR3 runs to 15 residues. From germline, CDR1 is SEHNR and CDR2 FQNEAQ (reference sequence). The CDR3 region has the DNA TGTGCCAGCAGGTGGACAGGGGAGTCCAACTATGGCTACACCTTC. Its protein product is CASRWTGESNYGYTF.

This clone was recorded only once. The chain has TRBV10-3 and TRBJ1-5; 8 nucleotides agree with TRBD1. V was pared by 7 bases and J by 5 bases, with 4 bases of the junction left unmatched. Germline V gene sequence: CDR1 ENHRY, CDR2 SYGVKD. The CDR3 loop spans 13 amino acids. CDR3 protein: CAIKDRVDQPQHF. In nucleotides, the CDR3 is TGTGCCATCAAGGACAGGGTGGATCAGCCCCAGCATTTT.

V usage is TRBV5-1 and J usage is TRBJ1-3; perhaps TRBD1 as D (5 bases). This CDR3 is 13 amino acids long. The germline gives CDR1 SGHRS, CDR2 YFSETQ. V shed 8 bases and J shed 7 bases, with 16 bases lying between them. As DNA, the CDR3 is TGCGCCAGTGCCAGGACCCCAGGGAACACCATATATTTT. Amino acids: CASARTPGNTIYF. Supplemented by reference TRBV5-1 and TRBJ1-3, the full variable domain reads KAGVTQTPRYLIKTRGQQVTLSCSPISGHRSVSWYQQTPGQGLQFLFEYFSETQRNKGNFPGRFSGRQFSNSRSEMNVSTLELGDSALYLCASARTPGNTIYFGEGSWLTVV.

This chain's CDR3 is CARRQGSADTQYF. The CDR3 nucleotides are TGTGCCCGCCGACAGGGTTCCGCAGATACGCAGTATTTT. The V and J genes are TRBV2 and TRBJ2-3; 7 bases match TRBD1. This CDR3 is built from 13 residues. Germline V gives CDR1 SNHLY, CDR2 FYNNEI. V shed 11 bases and J 4 bases; nucleotides not matched to a gene: 9.

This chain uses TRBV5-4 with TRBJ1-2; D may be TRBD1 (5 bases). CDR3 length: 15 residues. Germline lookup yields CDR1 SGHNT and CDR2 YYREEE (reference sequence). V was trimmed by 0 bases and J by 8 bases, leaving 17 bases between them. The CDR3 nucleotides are TGTGCCAGCAGCTTGGCCAGTAGATCAGGGAACGGCTACACCTTC. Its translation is CASSLASRSGNGYTF.

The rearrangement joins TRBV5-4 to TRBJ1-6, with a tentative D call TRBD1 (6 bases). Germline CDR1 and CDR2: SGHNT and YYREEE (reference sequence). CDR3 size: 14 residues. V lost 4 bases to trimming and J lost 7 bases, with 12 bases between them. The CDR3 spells CASSLQGRNSPLHF. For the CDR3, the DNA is TGTGCCAGCAGCCTACAGGGTAGGAATTCACCCCTCCACTTT.